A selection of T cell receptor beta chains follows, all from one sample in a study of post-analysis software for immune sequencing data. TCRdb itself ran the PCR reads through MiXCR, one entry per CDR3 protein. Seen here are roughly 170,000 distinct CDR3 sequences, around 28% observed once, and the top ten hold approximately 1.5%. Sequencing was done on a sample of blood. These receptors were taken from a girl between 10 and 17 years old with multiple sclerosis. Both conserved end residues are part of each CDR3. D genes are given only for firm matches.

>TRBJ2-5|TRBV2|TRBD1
CAANRGQETQYF
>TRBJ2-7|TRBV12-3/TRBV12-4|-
CASSLRNEQYF
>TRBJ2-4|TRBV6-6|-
CASSCQGVQYF
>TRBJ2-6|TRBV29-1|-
CSVVRSGANVLTF
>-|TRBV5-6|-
CASSRGASLHEQYF
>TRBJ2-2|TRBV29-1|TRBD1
CSVEEGTVGGELFF
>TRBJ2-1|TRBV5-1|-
CASSLSSQGYNEQFF
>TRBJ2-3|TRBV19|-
CASSMPGLGLPTDTQYF
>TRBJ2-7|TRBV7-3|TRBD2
CASSLMGGGYEQYF
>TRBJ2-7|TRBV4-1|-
CASSPVDGTPVEQYF
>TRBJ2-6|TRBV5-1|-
CASSLTGEAGANVLTF
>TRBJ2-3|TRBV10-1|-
CASSDGRNPGTDTQYF
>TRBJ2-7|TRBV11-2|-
CASSSPRSGEQYF
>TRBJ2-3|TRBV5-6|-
CASSAVNSVQYF
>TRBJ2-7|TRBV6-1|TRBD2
CACSRTSGRGGAYEQYF
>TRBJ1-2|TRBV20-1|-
CSAPRGGAYGYTF
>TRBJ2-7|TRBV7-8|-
CASSRDGQTYEQYF
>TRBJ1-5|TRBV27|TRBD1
CASSLSTGGNQPQHF
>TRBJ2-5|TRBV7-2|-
CASSSDSQPWETQYF
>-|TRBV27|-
CASASRRQETQFF
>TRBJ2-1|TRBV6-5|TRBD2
CASSYRTSGRNEQFF
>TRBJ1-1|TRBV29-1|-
CSVDVGGLGSTEAFF
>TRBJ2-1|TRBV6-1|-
CASSERAGLHEQFF
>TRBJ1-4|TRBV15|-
CATSGASSKNEKLFF
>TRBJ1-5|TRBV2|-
CASRGRAQSQPQHF
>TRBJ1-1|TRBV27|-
CASSLKKGRNTEAFF
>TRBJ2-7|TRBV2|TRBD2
CASSLAGPSYEQYF
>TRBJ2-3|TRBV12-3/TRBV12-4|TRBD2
CASSLSGRAGGTQYF